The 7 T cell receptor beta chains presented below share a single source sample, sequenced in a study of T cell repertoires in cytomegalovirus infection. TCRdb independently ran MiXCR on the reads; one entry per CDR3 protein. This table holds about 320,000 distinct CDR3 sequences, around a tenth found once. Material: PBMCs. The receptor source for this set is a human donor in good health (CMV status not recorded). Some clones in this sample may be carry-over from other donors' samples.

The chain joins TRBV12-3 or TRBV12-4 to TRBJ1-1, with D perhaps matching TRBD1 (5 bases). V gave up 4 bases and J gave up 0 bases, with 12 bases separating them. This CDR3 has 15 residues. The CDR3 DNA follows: TGTGCCAGCAGTTATGGGGCGAAGATGAACACTGAAGCTTTCTTT. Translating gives CASSYGAKMNTEAFF.

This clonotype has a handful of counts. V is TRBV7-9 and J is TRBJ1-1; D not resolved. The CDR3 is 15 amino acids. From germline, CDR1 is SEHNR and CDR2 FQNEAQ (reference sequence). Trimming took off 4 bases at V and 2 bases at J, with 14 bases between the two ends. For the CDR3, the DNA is TGTGCCAGCAGCTCTCGAGAGGGCCTCAACACTGAAGCTTTCTTT. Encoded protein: CASSSREGLNTEAFF.

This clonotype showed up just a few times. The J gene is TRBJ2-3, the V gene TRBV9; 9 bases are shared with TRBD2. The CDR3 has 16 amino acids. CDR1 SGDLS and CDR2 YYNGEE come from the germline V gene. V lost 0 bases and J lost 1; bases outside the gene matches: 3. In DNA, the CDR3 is TGTGCCAGCAGCGTAGGCCCTAGCGGGGGCACAGATACGCAGTATTTT. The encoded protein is CASSVGPSGGTDTQYF. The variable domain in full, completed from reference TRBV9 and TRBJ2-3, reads DSGVTQTPKHLITATGQRVTLRCSPRSGDLSVYWYQQSLDQGLQFLIQYYNGEERAKGNILERFSAQQFPDLHSELNLSSLELGDSALYFCASSVGPSGGTDTQYFGPGTRLTVL.

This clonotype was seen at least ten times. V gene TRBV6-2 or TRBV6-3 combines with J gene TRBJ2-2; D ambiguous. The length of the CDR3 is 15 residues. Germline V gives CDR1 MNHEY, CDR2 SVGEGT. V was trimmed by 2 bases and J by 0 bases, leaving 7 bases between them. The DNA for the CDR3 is TGTGCCAGCAGTTACCCAGTACCGAACACCGGGGAGCTGTTTTTT. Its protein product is CASSYPVPNTGELFF.

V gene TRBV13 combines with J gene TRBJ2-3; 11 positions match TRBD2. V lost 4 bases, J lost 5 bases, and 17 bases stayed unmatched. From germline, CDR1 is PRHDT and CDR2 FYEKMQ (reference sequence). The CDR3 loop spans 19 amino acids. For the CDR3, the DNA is TGTGCCAGCAGCTCTCATGAGACTAGCGGGACTGGGCGACAAGATACGCAGTATTTT. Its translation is CASSSHETSGTGRQDTQYF.

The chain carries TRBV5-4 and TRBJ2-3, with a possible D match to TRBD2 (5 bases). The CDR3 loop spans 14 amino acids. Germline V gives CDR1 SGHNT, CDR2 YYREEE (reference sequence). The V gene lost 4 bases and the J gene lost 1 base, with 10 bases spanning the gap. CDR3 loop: CASSTRTRTDTQYF. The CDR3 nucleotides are TGTGCCAGCAGCACCAGGACTCGCACAGATACGCAGTATTTT.

In DNA form, the CDR3 reads TGTGCCAGCTCACCGGGGCAGGGATTTTCCGGCTACACCTTC. Amino acid sequence: CASSPGQGFSGYTF. This sequence joins TRBV18 and TRBJ1-2; tentative D call: TRBD1 (5 bases). Germline CDR1 is KGHSH and CDR2 is LQKENI. V was pared by 3 bases and J by 8 bases, with 16 bases between. The CDR3 is 14 residues long.